The sequence of this T cell receptor beta chain was determined in a study of T-cell memory formation after mild COVID-19. Study-level information: The TCR clusters were mostly specific to one donor. Regarding the study as a whole: Day 37-peaking second-wave clones had unconfirmed SARS-CoV-2 specificity. Pre-infection memory held some responding clones, suggesting pre-existing cross-reactive T cells responded.

Details on this clonotype: The antigen remains unidentified.

With constant-segment primers, 5'RACE yielded cDNA libraries of TCR alpha and TCR beta that carried sample barcodes and UMIs. From the 5' RACE reads, TCRdb called clonotypes with MiXCR, one entry per CDR3 protein. The data hold 250,000 to 300,000 distinct CDR3 sequences, with roughly 15% observed a single time. The CDR3 extends over 15 amino acids. Trimming cost V 4 bases and J 7 bases, with 19 bases left between them. CDR1 and CDR2 from the germline V gene are SGHVS and FNYEAQ. Source material: PBMCs or a T cell subset sorted from them (not recorded which). This chain links TRBV7-6 with TRBJ1-1; the D gene is possibly TRBD1 (6 bases). This TCR was recovered from a man aged 18 to 35 who had mild COVID-19 (a few samples of this study predate the infection). Cell type and time point are not known. Here the CDR3 reads CASSSPSGGEVEAFF. The CDR3 DNA reads TGTGCCAGCAGCTCCCCCAGCGGGGGCGAGGTTGAAGCTTTCTTT.